Included here is one T cell receptor (beta chain) sequence, with context. The antigen remains undetermined. These data belong to a study of cytomegalovirus exposure and HLA in healthy donors. Overall study findings and caveats: Most observed TCR sequences were rare, whereas some public TCRs were detected in many donors.

From germline, CDR1 is DFQATT and CDR2 SNEGSKA (reference sequence). V was trimmed by 5 bases and J by 3 bases, leaving 8 bases between them. CDR3 size: 11 residues. The method was immunoSEQ multiplex PCR; TCRdb's version includes in-frame clones alone and lacks a portion of them. The sample has 200,000 to 250,000 clones; 80% to 95% are singletons. What was sequenced was PBMCs. The genes are TRBV20-1 and TRBJ2-7, with a tentative D call TRBD2 (5 bases). The TCR sequence derives from a woman aged 18-29 years in good health and CMV-seronegative. The CDR3 DNA is TGCAGTGCTGCCGAGGGCTACGAGCAGTACTTC. The encoded protein is CSAAEGYEQYF.